This T cell receptor beta chain was recovered during a study of memory CD4+ T cells and cytomegalovirus serostatus. Profiling relied on immunoSEQ multiplex PCR, and the TCRdb table lists in-frame clones only, not all of them. This sample has nearly 60,000 clones, with 80% to 85% found just once. The sort gate was single viable CD3+CD4+CD8-CD45RO+ cells for memory CD4+ T cells. Sample: memory CD4+ T cells from blood. This clonotype was obtained from an adult in good health and CMV-seronegative.

CDR3 bases: TGTGCCAGCAGTTTAATCGGGAGCAGCAATCAGCCCCAGCATTTT. It yields the protein CASSLIGSSNQPQHF. The chain couples TRBV27 to TRBJ1-5; no reliable D call. The CDR3 sequence is 15 residues long. CDR1 is MNHEY and CDR2 is SMNVEV in the germline V gene (reference sequence). Trimming stripped 2 bases from V and 1 base from J, with 9 bases between.